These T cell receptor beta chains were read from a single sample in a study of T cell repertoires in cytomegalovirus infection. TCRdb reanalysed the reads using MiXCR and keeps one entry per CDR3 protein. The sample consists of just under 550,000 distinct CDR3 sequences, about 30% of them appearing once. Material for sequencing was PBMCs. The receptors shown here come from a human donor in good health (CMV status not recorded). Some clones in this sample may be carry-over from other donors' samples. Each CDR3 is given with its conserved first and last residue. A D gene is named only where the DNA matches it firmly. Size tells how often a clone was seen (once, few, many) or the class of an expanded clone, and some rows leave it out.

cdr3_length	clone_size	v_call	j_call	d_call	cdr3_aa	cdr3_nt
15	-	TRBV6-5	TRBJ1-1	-	CASSYSAGLNTEAFF	TGTGCCAGCAGTTACTCCGCGGGGCTTAACACTGAAGCTTTCTTT
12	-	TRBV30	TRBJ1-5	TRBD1	CAWGGTDQPQHF	TGTGCCTGGGGAGGGACAGATCAGCCCCAGCATTTT
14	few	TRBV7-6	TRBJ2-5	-	CASSSWTNQETQYF	TGTGCCAGCAGCTCCTGGACTAACCAAGAGACCCAGTACTTC
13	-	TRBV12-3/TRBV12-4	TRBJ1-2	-	CASSFLGSNGYTF	TGTGCCAGCAGTTTCTTAGGGTCTAATGGCTACACCTTC
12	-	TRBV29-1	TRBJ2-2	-	CSGGFAAGELFF	TGCAGCGGGGGGTTTGCGGCCGGGGAGCTGTTTTTT
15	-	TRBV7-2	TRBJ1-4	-	CASSLVAGGGEKLFF	TGTGCCAGCAGCTTAGTAGCGGGCGGGGGGGAAAAACTGTTTTTT
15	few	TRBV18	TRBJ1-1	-	CASSPRGLLNTEAFF	TGTGCCAGCTCACCACGGGGACTGTTGAACACTGAAGCTTTCTTT
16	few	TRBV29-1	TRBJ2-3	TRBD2	CSVDTGSLAGGDTQYF	TGCAGCGTCGATACAGGGTCGCTAGCGGGAGGAGATACGCAGTATTTT
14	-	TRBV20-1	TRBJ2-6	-	CSATAGPGANVLTF	TGCAGTGCTACCGCCGGACCTGGGGCCAACGTCCTGACTTTC
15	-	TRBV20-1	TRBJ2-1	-	CSASGTGYSYNEQFF	TGCAGTGCTAGCGGGACGGGTTACTCCTACAATGAGCAGTTCTTC
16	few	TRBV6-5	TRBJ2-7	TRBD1	CASSHTGQGVWDEQYF	TGTGCCAGCAGTCACACCGGACAGGGGGTATGGGACGAGCAGTACTTC
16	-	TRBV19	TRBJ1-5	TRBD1	CASSAMGQGSNQPQHF	TGTGCCAGTAGCGCCATGGGACAGGGGAGCAATCAGCCCCAGCATTTT
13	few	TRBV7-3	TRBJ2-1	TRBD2	CASSTGTSTEQFF	TGTGCCAGCAGCACGGGGACTAGCACTGAGCAGTTCTTC
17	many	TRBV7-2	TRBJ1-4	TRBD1	CASSPATGGATNEKLFF	TGTGCCAGCAGCCCAGCGACAGGGGGCGCAACTAATGAAAAACTGTTTTTT
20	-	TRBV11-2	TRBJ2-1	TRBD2	CASSLYFGLAGVVSYNEQFF	TGTGCCAGCAGCTTATACTTCGGACTAGCGGGAGTTGTGTCTTACAATGAGCAGTTCTTC
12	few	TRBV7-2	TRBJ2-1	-	CASSFVANEQFF	TGTGCCAGCAGCTTTGTAGCTAATGAGCAGTTCTTC
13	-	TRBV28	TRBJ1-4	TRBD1	CASSIGTGEKLFF	TGTGCCAGCAGTATAGGGACAGGGGAAAAACTGTTTTTT
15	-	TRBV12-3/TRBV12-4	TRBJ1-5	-	CASSQGRYSNQPQHF	TGTGCCAGCAGCCAGGGACGGTATAGCAATCAGCCCCAGCATTTT
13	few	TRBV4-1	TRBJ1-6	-	CASSQGQGSPLHF	TGCGCCAGCAGCCAAGGTCAGGGATCACCCCTCCACTTT
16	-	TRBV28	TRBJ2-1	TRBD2	CASSGIAGRWDNEQFF	TGTGCCAGCAGTGGAATAGCGGGACGTTGGGACAATGAGCAGTTCTTC
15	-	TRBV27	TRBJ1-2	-	CASSFVPPGIYGYTF	TGTGCCAGCAGTTTTGTCCCCCCCGGGATCTATGGCTACACCTTC
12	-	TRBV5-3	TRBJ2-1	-	CASSSVASEQFF	TGTGCCAGCAGCTCTGTGGCCTCTGAGCAGTTCTTC
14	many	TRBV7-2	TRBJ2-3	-	CASSLAPATDTQYF	TGTGCCAGCAGCTTAGCGCCGGCCACAGATACGCAGTATTTT
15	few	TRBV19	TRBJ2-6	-	CASSLNSPGANVLTF	TGTGCCAGTAGTCTAAACAGTCCAGGGGCCAACGTCCTGACTTTC
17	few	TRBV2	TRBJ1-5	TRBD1	CASSSPLDRGGNQPQHF	TGTGCCAGCAGTTCCCCCCTAGACAGGGGAGGCAATCAGCCCCAGCATTTT
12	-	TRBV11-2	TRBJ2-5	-	CASSLEGKIQYF	TGTGCCAGCAGCTTAGAAGGGAAGATCCAGTACTTC
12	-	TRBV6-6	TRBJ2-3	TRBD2	CASSPTSGTQYF	TGTGCCAGCAGTCCGACTAGCGGTACGCAGTATTTT
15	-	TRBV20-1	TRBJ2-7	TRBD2	CSARDRASGIYEQYF	TGCAGTGCTAGAGATAGGGCTAGCGGGATCTACGAGCAGTACTTC
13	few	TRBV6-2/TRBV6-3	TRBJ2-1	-	CASAKGPPNEQFF	TGTGCCAGCGCAAAGGGACCCCCCAATGAGCAGTTCTTC
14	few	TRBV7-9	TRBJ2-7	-	CASSRRAPSYEQYF	TGTGCCAGCAGCCGCAGGGCCCCTTCCTACGAGCAGTACTTC
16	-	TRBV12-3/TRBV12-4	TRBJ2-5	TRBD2	CAISRTSGEGAETQYF	TGTGCCATCTCTAGGACTAGCGGGGAAGGAGCGGAGACCCAGTACTTC
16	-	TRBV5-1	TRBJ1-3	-	CASSSGDSSPGNTIYF	TGCGCCAGCAGCTCTGGAGACAGTTCCCCTGGAAACACCATATATTTT
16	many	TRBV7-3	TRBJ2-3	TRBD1	CASSLGGGQGTDTQYF	TGTGCCAGCAGCTTAGGAGGCGGACAGGGCACAGATACGCAGTATTTT
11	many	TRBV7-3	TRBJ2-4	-	CASSQGQIQYF	TGTGCCAGCAGCCAAGGACAGATTCAGTACTTC
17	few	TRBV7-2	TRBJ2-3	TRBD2	CASSLAHIGRAGDTQYF	TGTGCCAGCAGCTTAGCGCACATCGGGAGGGCCGGAGATACGCAGTATTTT
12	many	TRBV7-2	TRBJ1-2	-	CASSESWRGYTF	TGTGCCAGCAGTGAATCCTGGCGCGGCTACACCTTC
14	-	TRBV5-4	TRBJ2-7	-	CASSLAAPPYEQYF	TGTGCCAGCAGCTTGGCTGCTCCTCCCTACGAGCAGTACTTC
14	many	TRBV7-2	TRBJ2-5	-	CASSLDGGEETQYF	TGTGCCAGCAGCTTAGACGGGGGCGAGGAGACCCAGTACTTC
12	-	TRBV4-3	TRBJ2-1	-	CASSQVPGEQFF	TGCGCCAGCAGCCAAGTCCCGGGAGAGCAGTTCTTC
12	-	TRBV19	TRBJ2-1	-	CASSTRPNEQFF	TGTGCCAGTAGTACCCGGCCCAATGAGCAGTTCTTC
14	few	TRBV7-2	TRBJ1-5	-	CASSLIEGNQPQHF	TGTGCCAGCAGCTTAATCGAGGGAAATCAGCCCCAGCATTTT
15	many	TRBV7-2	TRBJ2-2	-	CASSLVGRLTGELFF	TGTGCCAGCAGCTTAGTGGGCCGGCTTACCGGGGAGCTGTTTTTT
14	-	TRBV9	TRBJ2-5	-	CASSVEPGYETQYF	TGTGCCAGCAGCGTAGAACCGGGGTACGAGACCCAGTACTTC
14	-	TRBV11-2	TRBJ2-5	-	CASSLDRRKETQYF	TGTGCCAGCAGCTTAGACAGACGTAAAGAGACCCAGTACTTC
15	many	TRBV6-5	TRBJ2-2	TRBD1	CASRAGGRNTGELFF	TGTGCCAGCAGAGCAGGGGGCAGAAACACCGGGGAGCTGTTTTTT
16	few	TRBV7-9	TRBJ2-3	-	CASSSGDTIIADTQYF	TGTGCCAGCAGCTCCGGGGACACCATAATTGCAGATACGCAGTATTTT
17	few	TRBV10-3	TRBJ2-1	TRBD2	CAISAHFSGVSYNEQFF	TGTGCCATCAGTGCTCACTTTAGCGGGGTCTCCTACAATGAGCAGTTCTTC
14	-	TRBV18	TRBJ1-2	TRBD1	CASSPDRVVGGYTF	TGTGCCAGCTCACCTGACAGGGTTGTCGGGGGCTACACCTTC
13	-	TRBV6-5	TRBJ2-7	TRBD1	CASSYVPGGEQYF	TGTGCCAGCAGTTACGTGCCAGGGGGCGAGCAGTACTTC
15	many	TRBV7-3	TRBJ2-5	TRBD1	CASSTGQGGRETQYF	TGTGCCAGCAGCACGGGACAGGGGGGTCGGGAGACCCAGTACTTC
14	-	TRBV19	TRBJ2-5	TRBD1	CASSDGQGPETQYF	TGTGCCAGTAGTGACGGACAGGGGCCGGAGACCCAGTACTTC
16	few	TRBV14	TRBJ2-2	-	CASSHSGTGLTGELFF	TGTGCCAGCAGCCACTCCGGGACGGGGCTCACCGGGGAGCTGTTTTTT
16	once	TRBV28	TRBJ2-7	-	CASSTAAGAGSVEQYF	TGTGCCAGCAGCACCGCCGCCGGGGCAGGGTCGGTCGAGCAGTACTTC